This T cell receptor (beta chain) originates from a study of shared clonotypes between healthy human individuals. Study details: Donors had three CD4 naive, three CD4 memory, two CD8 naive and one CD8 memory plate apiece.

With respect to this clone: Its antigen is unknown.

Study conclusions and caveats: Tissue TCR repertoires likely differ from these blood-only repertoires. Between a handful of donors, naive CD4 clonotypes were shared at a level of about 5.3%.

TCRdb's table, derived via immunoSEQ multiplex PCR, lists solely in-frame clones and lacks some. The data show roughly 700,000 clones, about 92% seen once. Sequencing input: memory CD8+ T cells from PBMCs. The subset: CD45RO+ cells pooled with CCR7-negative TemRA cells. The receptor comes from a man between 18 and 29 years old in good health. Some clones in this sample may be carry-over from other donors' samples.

CDR3 residues: CASSLRIANTGELFF. In DNA form, the CDR3 reads TGTGCCAGCAGCTTAAGGATAGCGAACACCGGGGAGCTGTTTTTT. This chain joins TRBV7-2 and TRBJ2-2; D ambiguous. This CDR3 is built from 15 residues. Germline loops: CDR1 SGHTA, CDR2 FQGNSA. V was clipped by 2 bases and J by 0 bases, with 7 bases between them.